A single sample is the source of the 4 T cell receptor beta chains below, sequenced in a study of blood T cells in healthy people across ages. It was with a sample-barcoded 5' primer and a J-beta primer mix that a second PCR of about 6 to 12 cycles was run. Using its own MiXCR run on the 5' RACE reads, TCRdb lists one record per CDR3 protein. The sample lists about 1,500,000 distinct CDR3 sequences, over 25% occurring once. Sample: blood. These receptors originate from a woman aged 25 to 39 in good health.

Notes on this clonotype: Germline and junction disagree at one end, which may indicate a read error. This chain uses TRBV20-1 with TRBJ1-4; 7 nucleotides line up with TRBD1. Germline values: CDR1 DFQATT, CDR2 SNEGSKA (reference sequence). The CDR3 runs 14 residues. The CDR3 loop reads CSASMRQGDEKLFF. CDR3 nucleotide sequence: TGCAGTGCTAGTATGAGACAGGGCGACGAAAAGCTGTTTTTT.

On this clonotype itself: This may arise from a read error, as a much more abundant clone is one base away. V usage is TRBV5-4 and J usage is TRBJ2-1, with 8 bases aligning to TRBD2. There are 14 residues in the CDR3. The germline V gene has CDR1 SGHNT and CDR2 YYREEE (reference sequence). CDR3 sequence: CASSSRTSPNEQCF. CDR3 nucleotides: TGTGCCAGCAGCTCTCGGACTAGCCCCAATGAGCAGTGCTTC.

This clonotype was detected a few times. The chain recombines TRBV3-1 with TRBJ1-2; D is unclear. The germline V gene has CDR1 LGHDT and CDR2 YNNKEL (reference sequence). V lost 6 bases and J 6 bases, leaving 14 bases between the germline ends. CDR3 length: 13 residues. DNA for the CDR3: TGTGCCAGCAGGGAACATGGGTCCGATGGCTACACCTTC. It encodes CASREHGSDGYTF.

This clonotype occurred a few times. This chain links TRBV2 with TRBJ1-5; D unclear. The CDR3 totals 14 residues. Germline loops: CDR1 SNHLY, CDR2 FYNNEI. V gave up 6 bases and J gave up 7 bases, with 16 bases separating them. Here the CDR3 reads CASSGDTGSQPQHF. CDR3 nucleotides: TGTGCCAGCAGCGGAGATACCGGGAGCCAGCCCCAGCATTTT. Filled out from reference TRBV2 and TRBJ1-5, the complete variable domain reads EPEVTQTPSHQVTQMGQEVILRCVPISNHLYFYWYRQILGQKVEFLVSFYNNEISEKSEIFDDQFSVERPDGSNFTLKIRSTKLEDSAMYFCASSGDTGSQPQHFGDGTRLSIL.